Given below is one T cell receptor (beta chain) in context. This clone was counted a few times. There is no known antigen for this receptor. The sample holds no much larger clone one base away, and base qualities are not on file. The source of the sample is a study of T cells in tumors after PD-1 blockade (dated by TCRdb to about 2019). Broadly, across the study: Prior checkpoint blockade, systemic immunosuppressant use, and recent radiotherapy or other anti-cancer therapy within 4 weeks were grounds for patient exclusion. Peripheral blood samples averaged about 110,000 TCR templates (range about 22,000-260,000) and 36,536 unique clonotypes. Some patients also continued taking vismodegib 150 mg daily during anti-PD-1 treatment. Paired single-cell RNA and TCR sequencing was done in the study on site-matched tumors from patients with BCC or SCC, both before and after anti-PD-1 therapy. RECIST version 1.1 was used to evaluate clinical response. To compare clonotypes in blood and tumor, bulk TCR sequencing was done on around eleven peripheral blood samples taken from roughly 5 patients. Patients received pembrolizumab 200 mg every 3 weeks or cemiplimab 350 mg every 2 weeks. The research as a whole found: Where the novel T cell clones came from was not identified, and possible sources could include lymphoid organs or rare unexpanded clones inside the tumor or in the tumor periphery. Approximately 44% of the TCR clonotypes from tumors also showed up in blood, and some novel exhausted tumor clones were present in pre-treatment blood, which suggests peripheral recruitment.

Deep TCRbeta sequencing was performed with the immunoSEQ platform. In the paper's pipeline: For further analysis, only productive rearrangements were exported out of the immunoSEQ Analyzer. T cell phenotypes were assigned to bulk TCRbeta clonotypes by matching the clonotypes to single-cell RNA+TCR-seq clones that had the same TCRbeta sequence. Clone enrichment in tumor was calculated as tumor frequency divided by PBMC frequency from bulk TCR sequencing. GLIPH was used to sort TCRs into specificity groups, which are clusters of distinct TCRs that likely recognize common antigens through shared CDR3 motifs. TCRdb's version of the immuneACCESS table is confined to in-frame rearrangements and falls short of the full clone set. An unresolved V gene accounts for under half of the shortfall where checked; the remainder is of unknown origin. V and J calls and clone size are those listed in that table; D and trimming were worked out from the DNA. This sample has approximately 46,000 clones in its table, and 60% to 80% of those were observed once. The ten largest clonotypes hold over 15% of the sample.

The CDR3 covers 14 residues, taking in both the cysteine and the phenylalanine. CDR3 DNA is the only sequence kept; it has 42 bases, read in frame from the first base. Unmatched junction bases come to 4, with V trimmed by 4 bases and J by 2 bases. In the germline V gene (reference sequence), CDR1 corresponds to SGHNT and CDR2 to YYREEE. Per the publication, the time point label means: before anti-PD-1 therapy. For bulk TCRbeta sequencing, genomic DNA was extracted from tumor biopsies or peripheral blood, and input amounts ranged from 616 ng to 6,004 ng. Every patient had histologically proven advanced or metastatic basal or squamous cell carcinoma and was a poor candidate for surgical resection. The basal cell carcinoma cohort was made up of some ten patients, and bulk tumor TCR sequencing was performed for 7 to 9 of these patients.

The chain links TRBV5-4 with TRBJ1-1; 8 of the junction bases match TRBD1. Sequences were derived from PBMCs, sampled before anti-PD-1 treatment. This clonotype was obtained from a human donor with basal cell carcinoma. CDR3 loop: CASSRGQGNTEAFF. The DNA sequence is as follows: TGTGCCAGCAGCCGTGGACAGGGTAACACTGAAGCTTTCTTT.